Here is one TCR beta chain with its context. The data were taken from a study of blood T cell repertoires in COVID-19. Study overall: From the United States, Italy and Spain came samples of acute and convalescent COVID-19.

The CDR3 length is 13 residues. V lost 5 bases and J lost 9, with 13 bases in between. In germline, CDR1 is SGHTA, CDR2 FQGNSA. Those who participated ranged in age from 18 to 89 years and resided in roughly 26 US areas. The recovered donors of Cohort 3 showed two negative PCRs, clearance, or symptom resolution. The protocol was immunoSEQ multiplex PCR, while the TCRdb copy is restricted to in-frame clones and leaves out a portion. The sample records 200,000 to 250,000 clones, 88% being singletons. This clonotype was obtained from a woman in her twenties or thirties who had recovered from COVID-19. Sequenced: PBMCs or T cells enriched from blood (not recorded which). This sequence joins TRBV7-2 and TRBJ2-2; D possibly corresponds to TRBD1 (6 bases). The CDR3 DNA follows: TGTGCCAGCAGCGTCACAGGGTTGAGGGAGCTGTTTTTT. This codes for CASSVTGLRELFF.